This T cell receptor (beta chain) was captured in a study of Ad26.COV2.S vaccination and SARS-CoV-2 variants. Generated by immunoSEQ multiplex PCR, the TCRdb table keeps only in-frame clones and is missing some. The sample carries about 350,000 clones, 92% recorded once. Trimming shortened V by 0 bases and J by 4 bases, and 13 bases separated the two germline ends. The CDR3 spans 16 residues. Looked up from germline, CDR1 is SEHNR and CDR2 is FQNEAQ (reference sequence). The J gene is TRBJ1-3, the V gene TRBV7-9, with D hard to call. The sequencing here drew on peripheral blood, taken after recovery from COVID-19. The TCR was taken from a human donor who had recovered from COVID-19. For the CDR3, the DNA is TGTGCCAGCAGCTTAGCCACAGCATTCTACGGAAACACCATATATTTT. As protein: CASSLATAFYGNTIYF.